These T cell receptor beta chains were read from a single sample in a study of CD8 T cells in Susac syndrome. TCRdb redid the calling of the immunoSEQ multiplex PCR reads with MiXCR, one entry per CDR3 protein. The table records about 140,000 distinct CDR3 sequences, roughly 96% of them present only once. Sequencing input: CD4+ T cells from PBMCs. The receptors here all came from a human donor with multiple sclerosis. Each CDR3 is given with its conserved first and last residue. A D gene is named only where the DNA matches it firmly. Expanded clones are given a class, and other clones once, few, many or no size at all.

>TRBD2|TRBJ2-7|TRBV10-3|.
CAISGLAGSYEQYF
TGTGCCATCAGTGGACTAGCGGGCTCCTACGAGCAGTACTTC
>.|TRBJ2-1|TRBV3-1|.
CASRLRVNNEQFF
TGTGCCAGCAGGCTTCGGGTTAACAATGAGCAGTTCTTC
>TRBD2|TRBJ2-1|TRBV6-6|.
CASSYEKRGRYNEQFF
TGTGCCAGCAGTTACGAAAAGCGGGGGCGATACAATGAGCAGTTCTTC
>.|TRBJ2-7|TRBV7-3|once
CASSSTPLGEQYF
TGTGCCAGCAGCTCGACACCCTTGGGGGAGCAGTACTTC
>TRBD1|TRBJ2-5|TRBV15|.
CATSREGDRETQYF
TGTGCCACCAGCAGAGAGGGGGACAGAGAGACCCAGTACTTC
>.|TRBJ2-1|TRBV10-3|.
CAIRSDYLNEQFF
TGTGCCATCAGGTCGGACTACCTCAATGAGCAGTTCTTC
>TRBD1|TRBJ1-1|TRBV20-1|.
CSARGLTGVNTEAFF
TGCAGTGCTAGAGGGTTGACAGGGGTGAACACTGAAGCTTTCTTT
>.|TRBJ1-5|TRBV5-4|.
CASSLRGGGLVQPQHF
TGTGCCAGCAGCTTGAGAGGCGGGGGCCTCGTACAGCCCCAGCATTTT
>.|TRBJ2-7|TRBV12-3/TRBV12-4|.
CASSPGPTAKSYEQYF
TGTGCCAGCAGTCCAGGCCCGACAGCAAAATCTTACGAGCAGTACTTC
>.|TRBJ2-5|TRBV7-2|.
CASSLTPGARRETQYF
TGTGCCAGCAGCTTAACCCCCGGCGCGCGGAGAGAGACCCAGTACTTC
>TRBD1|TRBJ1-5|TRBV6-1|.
CASSEGAGNQPQHF
TGTGCCAGCAGCGAGGGGGCGGGGAATCAGCCCCAGCATTTT
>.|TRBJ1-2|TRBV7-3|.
CASSPDGYYGYTF
TGTGCCAGCAGCCCCGACGGCTACTATGGCTACACCTTC
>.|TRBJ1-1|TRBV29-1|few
CSVHGRNTEAFF
TGCAGCGTCCATGGTCGGAACACTGAAGCTTTCTTT
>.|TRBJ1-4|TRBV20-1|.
CSARFPNEKLFF
TGCAGTGCTAGGTTTCCAAATGAAAAACTGTTTTTT
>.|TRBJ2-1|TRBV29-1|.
CSVELEGSRYNEQFF
TGCAGCGTTGAATTGGAGGGGTCCAGGTACAATGAGCAGTTCTTC
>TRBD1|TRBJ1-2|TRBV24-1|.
CATSDLRGHGYTF
TGTGCCACCAGTGATTTGAGGGGGCACGGCTACACCTTC
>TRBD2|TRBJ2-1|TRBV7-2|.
CASSLVGTSGRHNEQFF
TGTGCCAGCAGCTTAGTAGGCACTAGCGGGAGGCACAATGAGCAGTTCTTC
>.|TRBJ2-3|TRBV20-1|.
CSARGDTQYF
TGCAGTGCTAGAGGCGATACGCAGTATTTT
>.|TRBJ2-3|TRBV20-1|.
CSAEVPVGRLDTQYF
TGCAGTGCTGAAGTCCCCGTCGGTAGATTAGATACGCAGTATTTT
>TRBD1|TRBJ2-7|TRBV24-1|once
CATSVTGQGARDEQYF
TGTGCCACCAGTGTTACCGGACAGGGGGCGCGTGACGAGCAGTACTTC
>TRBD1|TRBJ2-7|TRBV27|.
CASGVTGSSYEQYF
TGTGCCAGCGGAGTGACAGGGAGCTCCTACGAGCAGTACTTC
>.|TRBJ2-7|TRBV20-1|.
CSARDTAGGAYEQYF
TGCAGTGCTAGAGATACCGCGGGTGGGGCCTACGAGCAGTACTTC
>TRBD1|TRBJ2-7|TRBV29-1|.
CSVGQGASYEQYF
TGCAGCGTTGGACAGGGGGCTTCCTACGAGCAGTACTTC
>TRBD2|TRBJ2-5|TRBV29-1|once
CSARGGRVQETQYF
TGCAGCGCCCGGGGGGGGCGGGTCCAAGAGACCCAGTACTTC
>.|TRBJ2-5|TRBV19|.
CASSKRQETQYF
TGTGCCAGTAGTAAACGACAAGAGACCCAGTACTTC
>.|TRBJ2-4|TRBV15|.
CATLPASSKNIQYF
TGTGCCACCCTACCAGCGTCTTCCAAAAACATTCAGTACTTC
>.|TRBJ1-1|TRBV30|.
CAWIPRGWTEAFF
TGTGCCTGGATTCCCCGGGGGTGGACTGAAGCTTTCTTT
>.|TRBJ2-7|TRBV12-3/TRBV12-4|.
CASSIAVEQYF
TGTGCCAGCAGTATAGCGGTCGAGCAGTACTTC
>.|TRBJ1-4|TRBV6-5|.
CASSYSHNEKLFF
TGTGCCAGCAGTTACTCCCATAATGAAAAACTGTTTTTT